This TCR beta chain is drawn from a study of T cell repertoires in cytomegalovirus infection. Study in general: Epitope selection comprised recently identified HLA-C-restricted CMV epitopes and well-studied HLA-B-restricted CMV epitopes. From public TCR beta signatures came an indication of both CMV infection and matching HLA type.

The germline V and J ends were trimmed by 4 bases and 4 bases, with 13 bases remaining between them. The CDR3 runs to 15 residues. The V gene's germline CDR1 is SGHTA and CDR2 FQGNSA. Using its own MiXCR run on the reads, TCRdb lists one record per CDR3 protein. The profile shows about 500,000 distinct CDR3 sequences, roughly a third of them singletons. With respect to this clonotype: Antigen specificity is unknown.

Overall study results and limits: Carriers of CMV and the relevant HLA type were discriminated by public TCR beta frequency. Dominant in the ex vivo response were TCR beta clonotypes restricted by HLA-C and specific for CMV.

The V and J genes are TRBV7-2 and TRBJ2-2; no firm D call. This clonotype originated in a human donor in good health (CMV status not recorded). Some clones in this sample may be carry-over from other donors' samples. Sequencing used cultured PBMCs, obtained from culture after CMV antigen stimulation. This CDR3 reads CASSSQIASTGELFF. CDR3 nucleotide sequence: TGTGCCAGCAGCTCACAAATCGCTTCCACCGGGGAGCTGTTTTTT.